This T cell receptor (beta chain) originates from a study of identical twins. Points from the study as a whole: Cord blood beta clonotypes present at high abundance carried fewer insertions; no such pattern appeared in memory repertoires.

V shed 7 bases and J 8 bases; nucleotides not matched to a gene: 11. The CDR3 totals 13 residues. CDR1 is SQVTM, CDR2 ANQGSEA, per germline. A note on this clonotype: The antigen is not known.

TCRdb passed the 5' RACE reads through MiXCR, listing each CDR3 protein once. The sample holds approximately 230,000 distinct CDR3 sequences; 11% to 15% are singletons and the top ten take around 8.3%. The clonotype originates from a woman between 18 and 29 years old in good health. V and J are TRBV29-1 and TRBJ1-5; TRBD1 matches 7 bases. The sample consisted of memory (CD45RO+) T cells sorted from blood. CDR3 region: CSATTGVEEPQHF. In DNA, the CDR3 is TGCAGCGCCACAACAGGGGTGGAGGAGCCCCAGCATTTT.